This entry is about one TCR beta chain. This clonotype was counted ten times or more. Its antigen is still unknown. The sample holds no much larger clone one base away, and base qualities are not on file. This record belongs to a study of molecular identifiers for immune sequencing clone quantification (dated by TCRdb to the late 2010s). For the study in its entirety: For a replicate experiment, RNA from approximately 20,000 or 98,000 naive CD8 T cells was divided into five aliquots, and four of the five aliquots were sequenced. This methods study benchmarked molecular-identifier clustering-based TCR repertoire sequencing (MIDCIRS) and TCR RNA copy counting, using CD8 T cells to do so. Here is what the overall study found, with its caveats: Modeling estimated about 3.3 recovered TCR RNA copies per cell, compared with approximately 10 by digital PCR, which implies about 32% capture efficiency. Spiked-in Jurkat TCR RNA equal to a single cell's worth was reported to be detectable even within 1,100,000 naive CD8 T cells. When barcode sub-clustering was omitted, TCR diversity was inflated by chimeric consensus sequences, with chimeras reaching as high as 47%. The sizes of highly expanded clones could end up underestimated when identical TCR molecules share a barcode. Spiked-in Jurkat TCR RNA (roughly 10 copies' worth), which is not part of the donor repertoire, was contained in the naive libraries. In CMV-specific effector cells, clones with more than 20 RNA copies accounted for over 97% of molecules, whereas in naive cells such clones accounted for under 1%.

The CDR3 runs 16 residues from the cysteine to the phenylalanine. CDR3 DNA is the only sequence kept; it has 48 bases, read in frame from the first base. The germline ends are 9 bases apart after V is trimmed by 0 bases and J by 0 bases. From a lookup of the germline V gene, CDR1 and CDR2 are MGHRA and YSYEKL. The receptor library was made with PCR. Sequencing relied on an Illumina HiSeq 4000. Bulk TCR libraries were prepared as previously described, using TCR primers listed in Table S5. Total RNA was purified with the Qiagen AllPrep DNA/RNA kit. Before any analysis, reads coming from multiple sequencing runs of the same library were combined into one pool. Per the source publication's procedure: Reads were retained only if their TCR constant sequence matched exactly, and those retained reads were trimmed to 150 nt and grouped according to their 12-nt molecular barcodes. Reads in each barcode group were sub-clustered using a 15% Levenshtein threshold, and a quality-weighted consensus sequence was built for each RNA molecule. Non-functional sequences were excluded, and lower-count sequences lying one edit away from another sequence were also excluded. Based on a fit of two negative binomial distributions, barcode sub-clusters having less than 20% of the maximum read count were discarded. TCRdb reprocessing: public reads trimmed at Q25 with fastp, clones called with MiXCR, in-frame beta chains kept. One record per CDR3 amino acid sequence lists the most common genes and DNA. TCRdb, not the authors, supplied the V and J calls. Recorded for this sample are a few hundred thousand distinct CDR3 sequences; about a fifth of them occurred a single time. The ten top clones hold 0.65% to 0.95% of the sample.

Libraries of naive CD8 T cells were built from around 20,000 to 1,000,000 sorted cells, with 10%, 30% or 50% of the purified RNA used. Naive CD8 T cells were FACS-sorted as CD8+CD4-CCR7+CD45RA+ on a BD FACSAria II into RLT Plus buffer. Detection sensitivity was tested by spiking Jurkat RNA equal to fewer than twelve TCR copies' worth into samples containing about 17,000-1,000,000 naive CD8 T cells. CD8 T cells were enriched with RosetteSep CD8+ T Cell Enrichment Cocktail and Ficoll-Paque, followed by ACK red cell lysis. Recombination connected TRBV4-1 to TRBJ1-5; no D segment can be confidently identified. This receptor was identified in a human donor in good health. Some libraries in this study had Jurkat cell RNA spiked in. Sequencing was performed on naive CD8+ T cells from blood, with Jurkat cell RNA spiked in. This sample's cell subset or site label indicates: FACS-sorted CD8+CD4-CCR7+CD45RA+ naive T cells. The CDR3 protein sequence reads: CASSQEGGHSNQPQHF. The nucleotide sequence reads TGCGCCAGCAGCCAAGAGGGTGGTCATAGCAATCAGCCCCAGCATTTT.